What follows describes a single T cell receptor beta chain. TCRdb keeps only in-frame clones here, not all; method: immunoSEQ multiplex PCR. The sample comprises about 320,000 clones, around 84% of which are singletons, and 10% rests with the top ten. CDR1 and CDR2 (germline): LGHNA, YNFKEQ. The germline V and J ends were trimmed by 0 bases and 4 bases, with 21 bases remaining between them. The CDR3 is 18 residues long. The source of the sample is a study of blood T cell repertoires in COVID-19. Recovered participants had two consecutive negative NP/OP PCR tests, healthcare professional clearance, or symptom resolution.

The chain combines TRBV4-2 with TRBJ1-2; D is ambiguous. Sequencing input: PBMCs or T cells enriched from blood (not recorded which). This TCR came from a woman aged 18-30 years who had recovered from COVID-19. The CDR3 coding sequence is TGTGCCAGCAGCCAAGATACGTATAAGTCAGGCCACCGCTATGGCTACACCTTC. The encoded protein is CASSQDTYKSGHRYGYTF.